The clone carrying this T cell receptor (beta chain) was seen a few times. This specimen comes from a study of radiation and T cells in renal cell carcinoma. Measured with immunoSEQ multiplex PCR; TCRdb has only the in-frame clones, and not every one. The top ten hold approximately 3% of the sample, which has about 130,000 clones, about four fifths seen once. V was pared by 7 bases and J by 6 bases, with 9 bases of the junction left unmatched. This CDR3 has 14 residues. Germline CDR1 and CDR2: MGHRA and YSYEKL. Time point reported: baseline pretreatment blood. Treatment reported: 15 Gy SBRT to primary tumor, nephrectomy 4 weeks later. Blood was sampled at baseline, 2 weeks and 4 weeks after SBRT.

The sequence was collected from a woman aged 55-69 years with renal cell carcinoma. This specimen was blood, taken from a patient whose treatment included radiotherapy and nephrectomy. The chain joins TRBV4-1 to TRBJ2-1; 7 nucleotides align to TRBD2. As DNA, the CDR3 is TGCGCCAGCACAGCGGGACCTCCTGGCAATGAGCAGTTCTTC. It codes for CASTAGPPGNEQFF.